Listed below are T cell receptor beta chains from one sample, sequenced in a study of spatial heterogeneity in lung cancer. TCRdb reprocessed the 5' RACE reads via MiXCR and lists one record per CDR3 protein. The sample consists of around 60,000 distinct CDR3 sequences, approximately 8% of them appearing once. Sequences were derived from PBMCs, sampled at surgery. The receptors shown here come from a female donor with early-stage non-small cell lung cancer. The CDR3 runs from the conserved cysteine through the conserved F or W. The D gene is left open where the match is weak. Part of the rows lack a size; the others show once, few, many or a class for expanded clones.

size	J	D	V	CDR3	DNA
many	TRBJ2-1	NA	TRBV7-2	CASSLGPYNEQFF	TGTGCCAGCAGCTTAGGACCCTACAATGAGCAGTTCTTC
many	TRBJ1-6	NA	TRBV6-5	CASSPVPTVLRSPLHF	TGTGCCAGCAGCCCCGTCCCCACGGTACTTAGGTCACCCCTCCACTTT
many	TRBJ2-2	NA	TRBV7-3	CASSSATGELFF	TGTGCCAGCAGCTCAGCCACCGGGGAGCTGTTTTTT
few	TRBJ2-7	NA	TRBV15	CATSRLTGASEQYF	TGTGCCACCAGCCGCCTTACGGGGGCATCCGAGCAGTACTTC
few	TRBJ1-1	TRBD1	TRBV27	CASSGTGLMNTEAFF	TGTGCCAGCAGCGGGACAGGTCTAATGAACACTGAAGCTTTCTTT
few	TRBJ2-3	TRBD1	TRBV29-1	CSGWDRGTDTQYF	TGCAGCGGGTGGGACAGGGGCACAGATACGCAGTATTTT
many	TRBJ1-1	NA	TRBV7-6	CASSSQGRSDTEAFF	TGTGCCAGCAGCTCCCAGGGGCGCAGTGACACTGAAGCTTTCTTT
NA	TRBJ1-3	NA	TRBV7-9	CASSSPKATGNTIYF	TGTGCCAGCAGCTCCCCCAAGGCAACTGGAAACACCATATATTTT
many	TRBJ1-1	NA	TRBV3-1	CASSQTMNTEAFF	TGTGCCAGCAGCCAAACAATGAACACTGAAGCTTTCTTT
NA	TRBJ1-5	NA	TRBV3-1	CASSQDIGQPQHF	TGTGCCAGCAGCCAAGATATAGGGCAGCCCCAGCATTTT
few	TRBJ1-4	NA	TRBV28	CASSPPGTVGTNEKLFF	TGTGCCAGCAGTCCCCCTGGGACGGTTGGGACTAATGAAAAACTGTTTTTT
many	TRBJ1-1	TRBD1	TRBV5-6	CASSLATGAFDTEAFF	TGTGCCAGCAGCTTGGCAACAGGGGCTTTCGACACTGAAGCTTTCTTT
many	TRBJ2-2	NA	TRBV15	CATSRAQRNTGELFF	TGTGCCACCAGCAGAGCACAGAGGAACACCGGGGAGCTGTTTTTT
NA	TRBJ2-4	NA	TRBV2	CAKGTKNIQYF	TGTGCCAAGGGTACCAAAAACATTCAGTACTTC
NA	TRBJ2-4	NA	TRBV20-1	CSATGTRVNLAKNIQYF	TGCAGTGCCACCGGGACACGTGTAAACCTAGCCAAAAACATTCAGTACTTC
many	TRBJ2-5	TRBD1	TRBV6-5	CASRSPGQQETQYF	TGTGCCAGCAGATCGCCGGGACAGCAAGAGACCCAGTACTTC
few	TRBJ1-5	NA	TRBV27	CASGWGLRDQPQHF	TGTGCCAGCGGTTGGGGGTTGAGGGATCAGCCCCAGCATTTT
NA	TRBJ1-5	NA	TRBV27	CASSPSGGYSNQAQHF	TGTGCCAGCAGTCCGAGTGGAGGTTATAGCAATCAGGCCCAGCATTTT
NA	TRBJ2-5	TRBD1	TRBV5-6	CASSFDRGSYQETQYF	TGTGCCAGCAGTTTTGACAGGGGGAGCTACCAAGAGACCCAGTACTTC
many	TRBJ2-7	TRBD2	TRBV7-9	CASSLSSGGEQYF	TGTGCCAGCAGCTTATCGTCGGGGGGAGAGCAGTACTTC
few	TRBJ2-1	NA	TRBV21-1	CASSNWFGTQITQDNNEQFF	TGTGCCAGCAGCAATTGGTTCGGGACACAAATAACCCAGGATAACAATGAGCAGTTCTTC
NA	TRBJ2-2	NA	TRBV24-1	CATSQSTRAAGELFF	TGTGCCACCAGCCAGTCAACAAGGGCGGCCGGGGAGCTGTTTTTT
NA	TRBJ2-1	TRBD2	TRBV3-1	CASSQSGRWAYNEQFF	TGTGCCAGCAGCCAGAGCGGGAGATGGGCCTACAATGAGCAGTTCTTC
few	TRBJ2-3	NA	TRBV12-3/TRBV12-4	CASSRGGVSTDTQYF	TGTGCCAGCAGTAGGGGCGGGGTTAGCACAGATACGCAGTATTTT
medium-sized	TRBJ2-5	NA	TRBV7-6	CASSAPLETQYF	TGTGCCAGCAGCGCCCCTCTAGAGACCCAGTACTTC
few	TRBJ2-3	NA	TRBV4-2	CASSQEAGDTDTQYF	TGTGCCAGCAGCCAAGAGGCAGGGGACACAGATACGCAGTATTTT
few	TRBJ2-1	NA	TRBV7-3	CASSLPAYNTDEQFF	TGTGCCAGCAGCTTACCGGCCTACAATACGGATGAGCAGTTCTTC
many	TRBJ1-4	NA	TRBV20-1	CSASMGWPRVTTNEKLFF	TGCAGTGCTAGCATGGGATGGCCGAGGGTTACAACTAATGAAAAACTGTTTTTT
NA	TRBJ2-5	NA	TRBV12-3/TRBV12-4	CASRIAGAPETQYF	TGTGCCAGCAGAATCGCCGGGGCCCCGGAGACCCAGTACTTC
few	TRBJ1-3	NA	TRBV7-9	CASSSQGAGSGNTIYF	TGTGCCAGCAGCTCCCAGGGCGCAGGCTCTGGAAACACCATATATTTT
NA	TRBJ1-5	NA	TRBV10-3	CAISEGRGRHPQHF	TGTGCCATCAGTGAGGGCAGGGGAAGGCATCCCCAGCATTTT